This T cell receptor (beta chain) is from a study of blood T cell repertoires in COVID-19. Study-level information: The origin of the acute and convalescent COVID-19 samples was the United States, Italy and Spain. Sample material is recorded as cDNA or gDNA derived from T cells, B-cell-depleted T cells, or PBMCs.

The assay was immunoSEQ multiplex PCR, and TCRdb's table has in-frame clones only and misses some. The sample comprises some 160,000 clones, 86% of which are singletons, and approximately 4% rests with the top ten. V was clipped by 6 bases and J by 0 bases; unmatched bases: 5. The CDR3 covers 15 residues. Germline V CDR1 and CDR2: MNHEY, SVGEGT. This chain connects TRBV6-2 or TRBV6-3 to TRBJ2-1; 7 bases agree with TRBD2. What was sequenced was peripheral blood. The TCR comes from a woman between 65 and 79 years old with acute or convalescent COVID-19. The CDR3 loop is CASSPRGFSYNEQFF. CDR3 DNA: TGTGCCAGCAGCCCGCGGGGGTTCTCCTACAATGAGCAGTTCTTC.